The entry below describes one T cell receptor beta chain. Its specificity is unknown. This specimen belongs to a study of cytomegalovirus exposure and HLA in healthy donors. Whole-study findings and limits: Cytomegalovirus status was reportedly diagnosed by the classifier with high sensitivity and specificity. The study recorded 150 to 200 TCR beta chains that were cytomegalovirus-associated.

From germline, CDR1 is MDHEN and CDR2 SYDVKM. The CDR3 loop spans 16 amino acids. V trimming: 2 bases; J trimming: 5 bases; junction bases outside the gene matches: 11. The approximately 120-subject validation cohort, separate from the approximately 670-subject first cohort, included the donors. Clones were sequenced by immunoSEQ multiplex PCR, and TCRdb holds only the in-frame ones, with some missing. Here the sample spans tens of thousands of clones, around 91% being singletons. The clonotype was recovered from a man aged 18-30 years in good health and CMV-seronegative. The rearrangement uses TRBV28 and TRBJ1-2; 7 nucleotides match TRBD1. The sequencing sample was made of PBMCs. DNA of the CDR3: TGTGCCAGCAGTTTACTTTCAGGCGGGACAGTTTATGGCTACACCTTC. Amino acids: CASSLLSGGTVYGYTF.